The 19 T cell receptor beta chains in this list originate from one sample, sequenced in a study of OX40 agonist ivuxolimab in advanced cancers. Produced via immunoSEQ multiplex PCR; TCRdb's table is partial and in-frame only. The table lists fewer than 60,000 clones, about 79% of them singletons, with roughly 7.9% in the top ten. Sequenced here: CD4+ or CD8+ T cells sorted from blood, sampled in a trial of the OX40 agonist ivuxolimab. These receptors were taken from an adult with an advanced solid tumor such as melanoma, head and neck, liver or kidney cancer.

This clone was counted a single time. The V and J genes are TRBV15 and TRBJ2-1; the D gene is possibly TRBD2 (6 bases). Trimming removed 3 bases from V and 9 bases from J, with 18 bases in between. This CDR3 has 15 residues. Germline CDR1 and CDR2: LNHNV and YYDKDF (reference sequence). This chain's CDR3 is CATSSEPDGSSEQFF. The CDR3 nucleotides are TGTGCCACCAGCAGTGAGCCGGACGGGAGCAGTGAGCAGTTCTTC.

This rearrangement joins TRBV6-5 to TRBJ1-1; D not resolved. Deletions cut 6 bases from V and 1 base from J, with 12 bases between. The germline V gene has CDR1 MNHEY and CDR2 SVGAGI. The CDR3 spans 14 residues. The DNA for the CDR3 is TGTGCCAGCAGCCCGGCGGAGAGGAACACTGAAGCTTTCTTT. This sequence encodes CASSPAERNTEAFF.

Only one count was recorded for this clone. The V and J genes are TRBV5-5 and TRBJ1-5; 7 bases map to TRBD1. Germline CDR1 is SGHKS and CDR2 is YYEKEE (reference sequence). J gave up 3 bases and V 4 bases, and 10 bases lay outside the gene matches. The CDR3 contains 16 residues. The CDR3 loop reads CASSLLGTATNQPQHF. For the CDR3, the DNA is TGTGCCAGCAGCCTACTCGGGACAGCGACCAATCAGCCCCAGCATTTT.

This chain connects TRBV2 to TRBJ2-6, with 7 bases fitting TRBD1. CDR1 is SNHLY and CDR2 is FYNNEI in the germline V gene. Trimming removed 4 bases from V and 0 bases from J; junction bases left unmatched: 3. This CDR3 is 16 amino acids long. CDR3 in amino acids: CASSATGDSGANVLTF. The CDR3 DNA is TGTGCCAGCAGTGCTACAGGGGACTCTGGGGCCAACGTCCTGACTTTC.

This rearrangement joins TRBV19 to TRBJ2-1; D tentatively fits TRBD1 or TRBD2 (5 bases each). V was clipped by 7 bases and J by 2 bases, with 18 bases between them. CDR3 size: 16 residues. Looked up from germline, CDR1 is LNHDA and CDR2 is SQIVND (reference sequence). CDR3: CASTYDGDAAYNEQFF. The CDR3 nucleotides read TGTGCCAGTACTTATGATGGGGACGCTGCCTACAATGAGCAGTTCTTC.

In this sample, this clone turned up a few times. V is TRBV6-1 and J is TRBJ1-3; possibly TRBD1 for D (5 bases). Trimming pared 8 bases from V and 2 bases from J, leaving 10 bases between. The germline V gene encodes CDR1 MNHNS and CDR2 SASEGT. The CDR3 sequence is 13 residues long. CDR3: CASQAQAGNTIYF. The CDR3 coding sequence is TGTGCCAGCCAGGCACAGGCTGGAAACACCATATATTTT.

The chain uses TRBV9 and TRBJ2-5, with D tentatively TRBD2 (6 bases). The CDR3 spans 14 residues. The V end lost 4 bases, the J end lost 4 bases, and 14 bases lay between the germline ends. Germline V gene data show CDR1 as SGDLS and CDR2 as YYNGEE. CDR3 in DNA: TGTGCCAGCAGCCCGGGACTGCGGCTAGAGACCCAGTACTTC. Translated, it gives CASSPGLRLETQYF.

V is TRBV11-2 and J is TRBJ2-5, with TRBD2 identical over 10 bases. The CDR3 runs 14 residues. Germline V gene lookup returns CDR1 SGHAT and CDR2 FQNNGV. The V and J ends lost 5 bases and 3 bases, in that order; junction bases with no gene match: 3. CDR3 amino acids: CASSPLAGEETQYF. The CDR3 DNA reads TGTGCCAGCAGCCCGCTAGCGGGAGAAGAGACCCAGTACTTC.

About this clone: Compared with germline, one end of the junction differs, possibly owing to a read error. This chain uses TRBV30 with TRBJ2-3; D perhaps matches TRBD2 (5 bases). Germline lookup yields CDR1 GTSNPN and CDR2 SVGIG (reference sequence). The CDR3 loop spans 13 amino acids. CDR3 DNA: TGTGCCGGGAGCGCCGCTAGCACAGATACGCAGTATTTT. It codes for CAGSAASTDTQYF.

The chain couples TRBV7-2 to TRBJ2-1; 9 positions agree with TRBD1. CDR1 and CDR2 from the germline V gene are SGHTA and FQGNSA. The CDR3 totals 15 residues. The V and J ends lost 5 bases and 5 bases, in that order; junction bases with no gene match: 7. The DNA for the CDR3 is TGTGCCAGCAGCCCCGACAGGGGGGGAGACAATGAGCAGTTCTTC. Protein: CASSPDRGGDNEQFF.

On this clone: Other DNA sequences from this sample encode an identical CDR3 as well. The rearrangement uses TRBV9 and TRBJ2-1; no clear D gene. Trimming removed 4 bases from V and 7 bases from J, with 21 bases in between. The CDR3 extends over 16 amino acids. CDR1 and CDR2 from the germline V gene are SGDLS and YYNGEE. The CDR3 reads CASSPQSALTLNEQFF. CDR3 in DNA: TGTGCCAGCAGCCCACAGAGTGCACTAACGCTGAATGAGCAGTTCTTC.

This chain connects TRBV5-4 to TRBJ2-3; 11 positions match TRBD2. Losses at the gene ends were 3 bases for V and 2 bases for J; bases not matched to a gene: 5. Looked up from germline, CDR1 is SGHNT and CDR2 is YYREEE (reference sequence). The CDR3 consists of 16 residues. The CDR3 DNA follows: TGTGCCAGCAGCTCTGGGACTAGCGGATTCACAGATACGCAGTATTTT. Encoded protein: CASSSGTSGFTDTQYF.

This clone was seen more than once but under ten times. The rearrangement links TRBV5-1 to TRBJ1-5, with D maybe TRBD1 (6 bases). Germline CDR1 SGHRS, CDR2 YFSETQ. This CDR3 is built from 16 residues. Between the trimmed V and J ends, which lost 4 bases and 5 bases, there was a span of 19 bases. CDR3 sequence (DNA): TGCGCCAGCAGCCCTATGGGGGGGGGCAGGGATCAGCCCCAGCATTTT. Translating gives CASSPMGGGRDQPQHF.

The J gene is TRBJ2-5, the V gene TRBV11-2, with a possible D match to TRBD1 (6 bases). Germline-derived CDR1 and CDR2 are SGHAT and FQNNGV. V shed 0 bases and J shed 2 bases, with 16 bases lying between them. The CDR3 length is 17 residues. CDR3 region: CASSLESVDRQQETQYF. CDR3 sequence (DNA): TGTGCCAGCAGCTTAGAAAGTGTGGACAGACAACAAGAGACCCAGTACTTC.

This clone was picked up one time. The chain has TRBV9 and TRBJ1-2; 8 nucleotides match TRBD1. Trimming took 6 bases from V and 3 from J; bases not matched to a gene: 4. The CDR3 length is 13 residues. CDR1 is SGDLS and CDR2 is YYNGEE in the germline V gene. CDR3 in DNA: TGTGCCAGCACCGGACAGGGCGACTATGGCTACACCTTC. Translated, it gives CASTGQGDYGYTF. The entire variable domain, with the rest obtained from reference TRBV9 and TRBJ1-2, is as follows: DSGVTQTPKHLITATGQRVTLRCSPRSGDLSVYWYQQSLDQGLQFLIQYYNGEERAKGNILERFSAQQFPDLHSELNLSSLELGDSALYFCASTGQGDYGYTFGSGTRLTVV.

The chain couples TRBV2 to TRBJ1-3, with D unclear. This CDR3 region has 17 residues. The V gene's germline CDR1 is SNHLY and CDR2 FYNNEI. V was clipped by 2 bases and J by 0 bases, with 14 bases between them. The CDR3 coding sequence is TGTGCCAGCAGTGAACAGGTTGCCGTTTTCTCTGGAAACACCATATATTTT. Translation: CASSEQVAVFSGNTIYF.

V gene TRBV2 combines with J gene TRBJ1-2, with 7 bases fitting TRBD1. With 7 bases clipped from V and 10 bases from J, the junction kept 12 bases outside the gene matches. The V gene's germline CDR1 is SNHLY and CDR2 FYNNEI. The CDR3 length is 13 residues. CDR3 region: CASTRTGSSAYTF. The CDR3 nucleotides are TGTGCCAGCACCCGGACAGGTTCCTCAGCCTACACCTTC.

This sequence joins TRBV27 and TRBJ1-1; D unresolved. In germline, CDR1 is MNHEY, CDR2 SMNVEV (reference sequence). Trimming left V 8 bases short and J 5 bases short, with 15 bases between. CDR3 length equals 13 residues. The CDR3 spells CASFLGGLTEAFF. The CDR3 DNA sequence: TGTGCCAGCTTCCTAGGAGGGCTGACTGAAGCTTTCTTT.

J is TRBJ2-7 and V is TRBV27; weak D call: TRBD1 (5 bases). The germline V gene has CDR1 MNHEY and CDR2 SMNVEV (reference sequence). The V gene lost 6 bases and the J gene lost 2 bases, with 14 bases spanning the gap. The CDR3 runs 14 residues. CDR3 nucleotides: TGTGCCAGCAGGCCCCAGACAGCGCCCTACGAGCAGTACTTC. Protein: CASRPQTAPYEQYF.